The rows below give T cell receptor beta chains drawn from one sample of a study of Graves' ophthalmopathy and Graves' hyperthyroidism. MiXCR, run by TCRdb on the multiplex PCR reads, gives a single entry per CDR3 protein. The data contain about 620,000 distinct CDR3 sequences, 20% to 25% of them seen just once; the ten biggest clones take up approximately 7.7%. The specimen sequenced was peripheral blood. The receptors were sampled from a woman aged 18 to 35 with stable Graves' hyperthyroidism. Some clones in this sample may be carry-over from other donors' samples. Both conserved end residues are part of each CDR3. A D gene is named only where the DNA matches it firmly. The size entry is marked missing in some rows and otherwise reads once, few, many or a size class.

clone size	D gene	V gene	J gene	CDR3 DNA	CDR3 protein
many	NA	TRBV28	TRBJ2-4	TGTGCCAGCAGTTCAGGGTTGGATAAAAACATTCAGTACTTC	CASSSGLDKNIQYF
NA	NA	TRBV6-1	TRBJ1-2	TGTGCCAGCAGCAAGGCCCTCGAGGGCAGGCCACGGTACACCTTC	CASSKALEGRPRYTF
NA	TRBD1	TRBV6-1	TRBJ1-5	TGTGCCAGCAGCACTGACAGGGATGTTCAGCCCCAGCATTTT	CASSTDRDVQPQHF
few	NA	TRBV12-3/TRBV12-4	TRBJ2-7	TGTGCCAGCAGAGGACGGCACTACGAGCAGTACTTC	CASRGRHYEQYF
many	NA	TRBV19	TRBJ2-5	TGTGCCAGTAGTATATGGCTGTTTCAAGAGACCCAGTACTTC	CASSIWLFQETQYF
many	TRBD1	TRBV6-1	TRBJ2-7	TGTGCCAGCAGTGCAACCGGGACAGGGATCGGGGAGCAGTACTTC	CASSATGTGIGEQYF
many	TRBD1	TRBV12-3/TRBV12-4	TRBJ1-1	TGTGCCAGCAGTTTACAGGACAGGGGGCGGGCTTTCTTT	CASSLQDRGRAFF
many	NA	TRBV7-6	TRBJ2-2	TGTGCCAGCAGCTTAAATAGGGGACAAGGCGTGAGATACACCGGGGAGCTGTTTTTT	CASSLNRGQGVRYTGELFF
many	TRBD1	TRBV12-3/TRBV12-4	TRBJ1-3	TGTGCCAGCAGTGATGGACAGGGGGGTGGAGGAAACACCATATATTTT	CASSDGQGGGGNTIYF
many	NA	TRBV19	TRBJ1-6	TGTGCCAGTAGAACCGACGCAACATATTCACCCCTCCACTTT	CASRTDATYSPLHF
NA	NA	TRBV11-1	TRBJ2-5	TGTGCCAGCAGCTTAGTACCGGCAGGGCTGGACCAGTACTTC	CASSLVPAGLDQYF
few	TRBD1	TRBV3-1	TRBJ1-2	TGTGCCAGCAGCCCCTTCGGGACAGGGGAAGGAAGCTATGGCTACACCTTC	CASSPFGTGEGSYGYTF
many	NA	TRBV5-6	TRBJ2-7	TGTGCCAGCAGCTTGAGTGTGGGAGCCTACTCCTACGAGCAGTACTTC	CASSLSVGAYSYEQYF
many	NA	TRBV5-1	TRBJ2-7	TGCGCCAGCAGCGCGGAGGGGTTAGGGGAGCAGTACTTC	CASSAEGLGEQYF
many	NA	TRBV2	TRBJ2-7	TGTGCCAGCAGTGCATATAGGTACGAGCAGTACTTC	CASSAYRYEQYF
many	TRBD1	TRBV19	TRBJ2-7	TGTGCCAGTAGTACCGGGACAGGCGCGTACGAGCAGTACTTC	CASSTGTGAYEQYF
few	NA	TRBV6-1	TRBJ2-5	TGTGCCAGCACCCCCCTTGGGGGAGGCGAGACCCAGTACTTC	CASTPLGGGETQYF
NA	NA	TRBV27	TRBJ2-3	TGTGCCAGCAACCGGCCGGGCACAGATACGCAGTATTTT	CASNRPGTDTQYF
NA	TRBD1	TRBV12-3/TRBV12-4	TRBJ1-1	TGTGCCGCAGGGGGGATCACTGAAGCTTTCTTT	CAAGGITEAFF
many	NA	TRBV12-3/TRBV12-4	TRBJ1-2	TGTGCCAGCAGCTTGGGGTATAACTATGGCTACACCTTC	CASSLGYNYGYTF
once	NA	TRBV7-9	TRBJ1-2	TGTGCCAGCAGTCAAGGGGCTGGCTGTGGCTACACCTTC	CASSQGAGCGYTF
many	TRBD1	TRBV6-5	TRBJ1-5	TGTGCCAGCAGTTACTTTCAGAACAGGGGAGGCAATCAGCCCCAGCATTTT	CASSYFQNRGGNQPQHF
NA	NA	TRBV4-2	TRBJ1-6	TGTGCCAGCAGCCAAGACTTGGTTTCACCCCTCCACTTT	CASSQDLVSPLHF
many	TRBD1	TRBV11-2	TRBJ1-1	TGTGCCAGCAGCACGGGACAGGGGCTAAACACTGAAGCTTTCTTT	CASSTGQGLNTEAFF
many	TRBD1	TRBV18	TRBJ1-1	TGTGCCAGCAGTCCGGGACAGGGAAACACTGAAGCTTTCTTT	CASSPGQGNTEAFF
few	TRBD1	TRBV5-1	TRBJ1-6	TGCGCCAGCAGCTGGGGGGACAGGGGCTCCTATAATTCACCCCTCCACTTT	CASSWGDRGSYNSPLHF
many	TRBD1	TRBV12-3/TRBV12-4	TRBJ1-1	TGTGCCAGCAGCACTACAGGGGCGGTCACTGAAGCTTTCTTT	CASSTTGAVTEAFF
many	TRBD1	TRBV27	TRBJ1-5	TGTGCCAGCAGTCAGACAGGGTATAATCAGCCCCAGCATTTT	CASSQTGYNQPQHF
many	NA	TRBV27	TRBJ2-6	TGTGCCAGCAGTTCCTTCTCCTCCGGGGCCAACGTCCTGACTTTC	CASSSFSSGANVLTF
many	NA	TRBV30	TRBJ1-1	TGTGCCTGGAGTGTACTTAGCCGGCCGAGGACTGAAGCTTTCTTT	CAWSVLSRPRTEAFF
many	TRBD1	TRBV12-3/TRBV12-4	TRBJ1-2	TGTGCCAGCACCTCGACAGGGGCGGCATATGGCTACACCTTC	CASTSTGAAYGYTF
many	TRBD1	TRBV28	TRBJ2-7	TGTGCCAGCAGTGGAAAGGGACAGATAGTCTACGAGCAGTACTTC	CASSGKGQIVYEQYF
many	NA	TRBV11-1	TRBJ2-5	TGTGCCAGCAGATCAGGGAGACCGGGACCGAGAAGATTTCAAGAGACCCAGTACTTC	CASRSGRPGPRRFQETQYF
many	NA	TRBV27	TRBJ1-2	TGTGCCAGCAGTCCTCAGGGATCAGCCTATGGCTACACCTTC	CASSPQGSAYGYTF
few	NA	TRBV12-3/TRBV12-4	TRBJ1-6	TGTGCCAGCAGTTTCGGACAGAACTATAATTCACCCCTCCACTTT	CASSFGQNYNSPLHF
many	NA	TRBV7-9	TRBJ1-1	TGTGCCAGCAGCTTAGGCAACTTGAACACTGAAGCTTTCTTT	CASSLGNLNTEAFF
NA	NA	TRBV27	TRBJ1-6	TGTGCCAGCAGTACAGGGTTTGTAGGAGGTTCACCCCTCCACTTT	CASSTGFVGGSPLHF
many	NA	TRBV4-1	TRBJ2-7	TGCGCCAGCAGCCAAGGTCGACAGATCTACGAGCAGTACTTC	CASSQGRQIYEQYF
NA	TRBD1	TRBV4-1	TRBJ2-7	TGCGCCAGCAGCCAAGCGGGACAGGGGCCCTACGAGCAGTACTTC	CASSQAGQGPYEQYF
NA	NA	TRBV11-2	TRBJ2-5	TGTGCCAGCAGCCGCCCGGGGCAGGGGCGACGGAAGACCCAGGACTTC	CASSRPGQGRRKTQDF
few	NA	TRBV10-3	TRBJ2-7	TGTGCCATCAGTGAAGGGGCGGGACCCCAGTACTTC	CAISEGAGPQYF
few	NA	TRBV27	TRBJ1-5	TGTGCCAGCAGTTTGCGAGGGACCGCGGGGCCCCAGCATTTT	CASSLRGTAGPQHF
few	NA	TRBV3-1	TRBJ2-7	TGTGCCAGCAGCCAAATCCTCCGTTACGAGCAGTACTTC	CASSQILRYEQYF
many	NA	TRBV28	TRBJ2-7	TGTGCCAGCAGTTTCGTTTCGACGTTAGCCTACGAGCAGTACTTC	CASSFVSTLAYEQYF
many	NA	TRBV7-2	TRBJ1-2	TGTGCCAGCAGCAAGCGGGACATCCAGGGCTACACCTTC	CASSKRDIQGYTF
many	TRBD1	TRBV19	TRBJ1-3	TGTGCCAGTAGTGAGGACAGGCGCTCTGGAAACACCATATATTTT	CASSEDRRSGNTIYF
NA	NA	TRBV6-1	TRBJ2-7	TGTGCCAGCAGCGCTGTTGGGGGCAGCGACGAGCAGTACTTC	CASSAVGGSDEQYF
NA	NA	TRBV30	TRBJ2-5	TGTGCCTGGAGTTCGTCACCGGGGGGCTACCTTGAGACCCAGTACTTC	CAWSSSPGGYLETQYF
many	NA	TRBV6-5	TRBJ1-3	TGTGCCAGCAGTTACGTCCCGACGACCGCTCCTGGAAACACCATATATTTT	CASSYVPTTAPGNTIYF
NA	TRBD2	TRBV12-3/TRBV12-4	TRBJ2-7	TGTGCCAGCAGTTCACAGACTAGCGGTACCTACGAGCAGTACTTC	CASSSQTSGTYEQYF
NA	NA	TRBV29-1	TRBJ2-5	TGCAGCGTGTCGACAGGCCGGGAGACCCAGTACTTC	CSVSTGRETQYF
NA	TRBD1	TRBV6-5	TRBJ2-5	TGTGCCAGCAGTTACACAGGGGCCAACCAAGAGACCCAGTACTTC	CASSYTGANQETQYF
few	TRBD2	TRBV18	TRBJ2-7	TGTGCCAGCTCAGATCGGCTAGCGGGGAGCTACGAGCAGTACTTC	CASSDRLAGSYEQYF
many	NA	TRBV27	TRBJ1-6	TGTGCCAGCAGTTTTGGGGAGCCACTGGATTCACCCCTCCACTTT	CASSFGEPLDSPLHF
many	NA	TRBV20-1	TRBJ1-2	TGCAGTGCCCCCAAGGGAAATGGCTACACCTTC	CSAPKGNGYTF
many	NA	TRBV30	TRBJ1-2	TGTGCCTGGAGCGCGGGGGCCTATGGCTACACCTTC	CAWSAGAYGYTF
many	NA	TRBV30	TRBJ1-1	TGTGCCTGGAGGGTGAACACTGAAGCTTTCTTT	CAWRVNTEAFF
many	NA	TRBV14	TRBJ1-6	TGTGCCAGCAGCCAAGAAGAGGCAGGGGCCTTTAATTCACCCCTCCACTTT	CASSQEEAGAFNSPLHF
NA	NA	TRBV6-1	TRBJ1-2	TGTGCCAGCAGAGGGACCGCGAGAGGTGGCTACACCTTC	CASRGTARGGYTF